Following are 26 T cell receptor beta chains from one sample sequenced in a study of T cells in Graves' hyperthyroidism and ophthalmopathy. Amplified regions were TCR beta CDR3 sequences from RNA transcripts. HTBI primers were the set used in a first-round RT-PCR of the TCR CDR3. TCRdb re-analysed the multiplex PCR reads in MiXCR, keeping a single row per CDR3 protein. The sample carries roughly 560,000 distinct CDR3 sequences, over 12% recorded once. The sequenced sample was blood. These TCRs come from a woman between 40 and 50 years old with Graves' ophthalmopathy.

The sample holds many counts of this clonotype. The V gene is TRBV20-1, the J gene TRBJ2-5, with 9 bases identical to TRBD1. Germline-derived CDR1 and CDR2 are DFQATT and SNEGSKA (reference sequence). Trimming at V came to 4 bases and at J to 5 bases, leaving 11 bases not matched to a gene. The CDR3 loop spans 15 amino acids. The CDR3 reads CSATAGTGSQETQYF. The DNA of the CDR3 is TGCAGTGCTACAGCCGGGACAGGGTCGCAGGAGACCCAGTACTTC.

This clonotype came up many times. The chain has TRBV20-1 and TRBJ2-5; no reliable D call. Per the germline V gene, CDR1 is DFQATT and CDR2 is SNEGSKA (reference sequence). The CDR3 sequence is 13 residues long. V lost 5 bases to trimming and J lost 5 bases, with 15 bases between them. The CDR3 is CSAFSGPPETQYF. As DNA, the CDR3 is TGCAGTGCTTTTTCCGGGCCTCCGGAGACCCAGTACTTC.

This clonotype was counted ten times or more. CDR3 protein: CASSLSIRNYGYTF. DNA of the CDR3: TGTGCCAGCAGTTTATCAATACGGAACTATGGCTACACCTTC. The chain couples TRBV28 to TRBJ1-2, with D unresolved. The germline V gene has CDR1 MDHEN and CDR2 SYDVKM. The V and J ends lost 1 base and 2 bases respectively, with 8 bases between them. This CDR3 is built from 14 residues.

About this clonotype itself: The junction does not match germline at one end; this may be a read error. The gene calls are TRBV10-3 and TRBJ2-2; D remains unclear. This CDR3 comprises 15 residues. The germline CDR1 and CDR2 sequences are ENHRY and SYGVKD. The CDR3 region is CVISAGRSNTGELFF. The CDR3 DNA reads as TGTGTCATCAGTGCAGGCAGATCCAACACCGGGGAGCTGTTTTTT.

This clonotype was seen many times. The CDR3 region is CASSYGDSATSISYEQYF. The DNA for the CDR3 is TGTGCCAGCAGTTATGGGGACAGCGCGACGTCTATTAGCTACGAGCAGTACTTC. The rearrangement joins TRBV6-2 or TRBV6-3 to TRBJ2-7; 7 bases match TRBD1. Germline V gene lookup returns CDR1 MNHEY and CDR2 SVGEGT. CDR3 length equals 18 residues. After removal of 3 bases from V and 3 bases from J, the junction contained 17 bases not matched to a gene.

This chain links TRBV10-3 with TRBJ1-1; perhaps TRBD1 as D (6 bases). Looked up from germline, CDR1 is ENHRY and CDR2 is SYGVKD. The CDR3 has 14 amino acids. V was shortened by 5 bases and J by 10 bases, with 20 bases between the two germline ends. Here the CDR3 DNA reads TGTGCCATCAGTTCTACACAACAGGGCGGGGGAGCTTTCTTT. It yields the protein CAISSTQQGGGAFF.

The sample holds many counts of this clonotype. The chain links TRBV10-3 to TRBJ2-5, with 7 bases identical to TRBD2. From germline, CDR1 is ENHRY and CDR2 SYGVKD. The CDR3 covers 16 residues. Trimming cost V 4 bases and J 1 base; bases outside gene matches: 9. Written as DNA, the CDR3 is TGTGCCATCAGTGTAAAGGCGGGAGTCGGCCAAGAGACCCAGTACTTC. It yields the protein CAISVKAGVGQETQYF.

The rearrangement links TRBV28 to TRBJ1-1, with 7 bases that match TRBD1. The CDR3 loop spans 16 amino acids. V was pared by 5 bases and J by 7 bases, with 16 bases of the junction left unmatched. The germline gives CDR1 MDHEN, CDR2 SYDVKM. Written as DNA, the CDR3 is TGTGCCAGCAGTATAACCTTGGGCAGGGGGAGAAGTGAAGCTTTCTTT. The encoded protein is CASSITLGRGRSEAFF.

This clonotype was counted at least ten times. The V and J genes are TRBV28 and TRBJ1-6; no firm D call. The V end lost 7 bases, the J end lost 10 bases, and 11 bases lay between the germline ends. Per germline, CDR1 MDHEN and CDR2 SYDVKM. This CDR3 is built from 12 residues. The CDR3 region is CASTIGRSPLHF. Here the CDR3 DNA reads TGTGCCAGCACTATTGGGAGGTCACCCCTCCACTTT.

This clonotype was picked up a small number of times. The rearrangement uses TRBV20-1 and TRBJ2-4, with TRBD2 identical over 7 bases. Per germline, CDR1 DFQATT and CDR2 SNEGSKA (reference sequence). V was pared by 3 bases and J by 8 bases, with 10 bases of the junction left unmatched. The CDR3 has 14 amino acids. The CDR3 protein is CSASRGLVSDIQYF. CDR3 nucleotide sequence: TGCAGTGCTAGCCGTGGACTAGTATCGGACATTCAGTACTTC.

This clonotype has a count of ten or more. V usage is TRBV14 and J usage is TRBJ2-7; TRBD1 matches 7 bases. V trimming: 4 bases; J trimming: 4 bases; junction bases outside the gene matches: 7. The CDR3 runs to 14 residues. CDR1 is SGHDN, CDR2 FVKESK, per germline. The DNA of the CDR3 is TGTGCCAGCAGCCCCGATGGCAGGGGGTACGAGCAGTACTTC. Encoded protein: CASSPDGRGYEQYF.

This clonotype was counted at least ten times. The genes are TRBV30 and TRBJ2-7; D gene uncertain. This CDR3 contains 11 residues. V lost 6 bases and J lost 2, with 8 bases in between. CDR1 is GTSNPN and CDR2 is SVGIG in the germline V gene (reference sequence). Here the CDR3 reads CACGQAYEQYF. Here the CDR3 DNA reads TGTGCCTGTGGTCAGGCCTACGAGCAGTACTTC. The whole variable domain, filled in from reference TRBV30 and TRBJ2-7, reads SQTIHQWPATLVQPVGSPLSLECTVEGTSNPNLYWYRQAAGRGLQLLFYSVGIGQISSEVPQNLSASRPQDRQFILSSKKLLLSDSGFYLCACGQAYEQYFGPGTRLTVT.

This clonotype was observed many times. The rearrangement links TRBV2 to TRBJ1-2; D remains ambiguous. CDR1 is SNHLY and CDR2 is FYNNEI in the germline V gene. V was shortened by 4 bases and J by 4 bases, with 13 bases between the two germline ends. The CDR3 is 14 residues long. For the CDR3, the DNA is TGTGCCAGCAGTGGGACCGCCCGAACCTATGGCTACACCTTC. It yields the protein CASSGTARTYGYTF.

This clonotype was detected ten times or more. The V gene is TRBV19, the J gene TRBJ1-2; 8 bases map to TRBD1. V lost 5 bases to trimming and J lost 8 bases; unmatched junction nucleotides: 7. Germline V CDR1 and CDR2: LNHDA, SQIVND (reference sequence). The CDR3 totals 13 residues. The DNA of the CDR3 is TGTGCCAGTAGTGAACGGACAGGGAGAGGCTACACCTTC. Translation: CASSERTGRGYTF.

V gene TRBV11-1 combines with J gene TRBJ1-5, with 9 bases aligning to TRBD1. Trimming at V came to 5 bases and at J to 6 bases, leaving 8 bases not matched to a gene. This CDR3 contains 15 residues. CDR1 and CDR2 from the germline V gene are SGHAT and FQDESV (reference sequence). In DNA, the CDR3 is TGTGCCAGCAGCGCAGGGACAGGGACGGGTCAGCCCCAGCATTTT. Its translation is CASSAGTGTGQPQHF.

The rearrangement uses TRBV6-1 and TRBJ1-2, with unresolved D. V dropped 6 bases and J dropped 5 bases, with 13 bases sitting between them. The V gene's germline CDR1 is MNHNS and CDR2 SASEGT. The CDR3 is made up of 13 amino acids. The CDR3 loop reads CASRSDLFYGYTF. CDR3 DNA sequence: TGTGCCAGCAGATCAGACCTTTTTTATGGCTACACCTTC.

The rearrangement uses TRBV15 and TRBJ2-5; 13 bases align to TRBD2. The germline V gene encodes CDR1 LNHNV and CDR2 YYDKDF (reference sequence). The CDR3 runs 17 residues. Germline trimming cut 0 bases from V and 5 bases from J; bases unmatched to any gene: 6. CDR3 coding DNA: TGTGCCACCAGCAGAGATCCGGGACTAGCGGGAAGGGAGACCCAGTACTTC. It codes for CATSRDPGLAGRETQYF. Looking up the rest from reference TRBV15 and TRBJ2-5 gives the full variable domain: DAMVIQNPRYQVTQFGKPVTLSCSQTLNHNVMYWYQQKSSQAPKLLFHYYDKDFNNEADTPDNFQSRRPNTSFCFLDIRSPGLGDTAMYLCATSRDPGLAGRETQYFGPGTRLLVL.

This clonotype occurred many times. The chain carries TRBV6-5 and TRBJ2-7, with TRBD1 matching 8 bases. CDR1 and CDR2 from the germline V gene are MNHEY and SVGAGI. V gave up 0 bases and J gave up 0 bases; unmatched junction bases: 4. This CDR3 contains 16 residues. CDR3 region: CASSYSTGAISYEQYF. The CDR3 DNA is TGTGCCAGCAGTTACTCGACAGGGGCAATCTCCTACGAGCAGTACTTC.

The chain links TRBV12-3 or TRBV12-4 to TRBJ2-7; 8 bases align to TRBD1. This CDR3 comprises 13 residues. V gave up 2 bases and J gave up 9 bases; unmatched junction bases: 6. The DNA for the CDR3 is TGTGCCAGCAGTTTACAGGGGGCACGACGGCAGTACTTC. Residues: CASSLQGARRQYF.

This clonotype has just a few counts. V is TRBV12-3 or TRBV12-4 and J is TRBJ2-5; D is undetermined. Trimming removed 6 bases at V and 0 bases at J, with 8 bases between. The CDR3 is made up of 13 amino acids. CDR3: CASSKTDQETQYF. The CDR3 DNA reads TGTGCCAGCAGCAAGACGGACCAAGAGACCCAGTACTTC.

J is TRBJ2-5 and V is TRBV27; maybe TRBD2 (5 bases). Germline lookup yields CDR1 MNHEY and CDR2 SMNVEV (reference sequence). The length of the CDR3 is 14 residues. The ends were cut back, 5 bases at V and 7 bases at J, with 17 bases in the middle. The CDR3 DNA reads TGTGCCAGCAGTCCCCAAGGGAGTGCAGGGACCCAGTACTTC. Protein sequence: CASSPQGSAGTQYF.

Ten or more counts support this clonotype. V and J are TRBV4-2 and TRBJ1-5; 8 bases are shared with TRBD1. Per the germline V gene, CDR1 is LGHNA and CDR2 is YNFKEQ. With V trimmed by 5 bases and J by 6 bases, 6 bases remained unmatched. The CDR3 has 14 amino acids. The CDR3 DNA is TGTGCCAGCAGCGGAGGACAGGGTGCTCAGCCCCAGCATTTT. Protein product: CASSGGQGAQPQHF.

This clonotype was seen ten or more times. The V call is TRBV28, the J call TRBJ2-7, with TRBD2 matching 8 bases. The germline V gene encodes CDR1 MDHEN and CDR2 SYDVKM. V shed 6 bases, J shed 6 bases, and the junction held 13 bases outside the gene matches. The CDR3 length is 15 residues. The DNA of the CDR3 is TGTGCCAGCAGCTACGGCAAGCGGGAGATATCCGAGCAGTACTTC. The encoded protein is CASSYGKREISEQYF.

This clonotype was recorded once. The gene calls are TRBV6-5 and TRBJ2-5; TRBD2 matches 13 bases. Germline values: CDR1 MNHEY, CDR2 SVGAGI. The CDR3 is made up of 16 amino acids. V was pared by 3 bases and J by 5 bases, with 6 bases of the junction left unmatched. As DNA, the CDR3 is TGTGCCAGCAGTTATCCCGGACTAGCGGGAGACGAGACCCAGTACTTC. This gives the protein CASSYPGLAGDETQYF.

This clonotype was seen many times. The chain has TRBV12-3 or TRBV12-4 and TRBJ1-1; 10 positions match TRBD1. J gave up 4 bases and V 5 bases, and 7 bases lay outside the gene matches. This CDR3 contains 15 residues. The CDR3, as DNA: TGTGCCAGCAGTACCTCGACAGGGGGCGGCACTGAAGCTTTCTTT. This translates into CASSTSTGGGTEAFF.

This clonotype appeared many times. V usage is TRBV6-1 and J usage is TRBJ2-2; 11 bases are shared with TRBD1. V shed 2 bases, J shed 4 bases, and the junction held 12 bases outside the gene matches. The CDR3 totals 19 residues. Germline V gene data show CDR1 as MNHNS and CDR2 as SASEGT. CDR3 residues: CASSEKDRGPTRGTGELFF. In nucleotides, the CDR3 is TGTGCCAGCAGTGAAAAGGACAGGGGGCCTACCAGAGGCACCGGGGAGCTGTTTTTT.